This T cell receptor (beta chain) appears in the sequencing data of a study of patients and donors after allogeneic stem cell transplantation. The CDR3 consists of 15 residues. Trimming shortened V by 5 bases and J by 0 bases, and 10 bases separated the two germline ends. In this sample, this clonotype turned up a few times. From the RT-PCR reads, TCRdb called clonotypes with MiXCR, one entry per CDR3 protein. The sample records about 40,000 distinct CDR3 sequences, about 30% being singletons. Sequencing input: blood, either unsorted or a sorted T cell fraction (not recorded which). The sequence derives from a human donor who was either an allogeneic HSCT recipient or a stem cell or donor lymphocyte infusion donor (not recorded which). It is not recorded whose cells these are; they may come from a transplant donor. The rearrangement links TRBV12-3 or TRBV12-4 to TRBJ2-2; a possible D gene is TRBD1 (5 bases). For the CDR3, the DNA is TGTGCCAGCAGTCCTTGGACAACGAACACCGGGGAGCTGTTTTTT. As protein: CASSPWTTNTGELFF.